This T cell receptor (delta chain) was identified during a study of gamma-delta chains in newborns, infants, children. Study-wide context: Innate gammadelta T cells reportedly expand polyclonally right after birth, driven by microbial exposure, per the title.

TCRdb repeated clone calling on the reads with CATT. The sample gives 8,500 to 14,000 delta-chain clones, roughly 8.5% of which show up once; 3.8% is in the top ten. In its sample, this clone is medium-sized. The V gene end was trimmed by 1 base and the J gene end by 2 bases; junction bases not matched to a gene: 8. The CDR3 is 16 residues long. Germline-derived CDR1 and CDR2 are GEAIGNYY and EKD. The rearrangement links TRDV2 to TRDJ1, with TRDD3 matching 8 bases. The sample was blood. This TCR was recovered from a child who was a newborn, infant or young child, either healthy, febrile or measles-vaccinated (not recorded which). The chain's CDR3 is CACDTLGVTSTDKLIF. CDR3 nucleotide sequence: TGTGCCTGTGACACACTGGGGGTGACTTCAACCGATAAACTCATCTTT.